Given below is one T cell receptor (beta chain) in context. Its antigen is unidentified. This record belongs to a study of cytomegalovirus exposure and HLA in healthy donors. Amplification used 60 Vbeta primers and 13 Jbeta primers. Measured with immunoSEQ multiplex PCR; TCRdb has only the in-frame clones, and not every one. The table lists more than 250,000 clones, 85% to 90% of them singletons. Points from the study as a whole: Researchers reportedly found TCR beta sequences accurately predicted most subjects' HLA-A and HLA-B alleles. A reported reduction in N-insertions relative to the 666-donor mean was seen in an Asian-associated ancestry cluster in a later analysis. In vitro experiments confirmed that three CMV-associated chains were specific for CMV antigens.

This sequence originates from a woman between 18 and 30 years old in good health and CMV-seronegative. Sequenced material: PBMCs.

CDR3 loop: CAISDLGQGGTEAFF. DNA for the CDR3: TGTGCCATCAGTGATTTGGGACAGGGGGGAACTGAAGCTTTCTTT. This chain connects TRBV10-3 to TRBJ1-1, with 11 nucleotides matching TRBD1. V was pared by 3 bases and J by 5 bases, with 5 bases of the junction left unmatched. Germline V gene sequence: CDR1 ENHRY, CDR2 SYGVKD. There are 15 residues in the CDR3.